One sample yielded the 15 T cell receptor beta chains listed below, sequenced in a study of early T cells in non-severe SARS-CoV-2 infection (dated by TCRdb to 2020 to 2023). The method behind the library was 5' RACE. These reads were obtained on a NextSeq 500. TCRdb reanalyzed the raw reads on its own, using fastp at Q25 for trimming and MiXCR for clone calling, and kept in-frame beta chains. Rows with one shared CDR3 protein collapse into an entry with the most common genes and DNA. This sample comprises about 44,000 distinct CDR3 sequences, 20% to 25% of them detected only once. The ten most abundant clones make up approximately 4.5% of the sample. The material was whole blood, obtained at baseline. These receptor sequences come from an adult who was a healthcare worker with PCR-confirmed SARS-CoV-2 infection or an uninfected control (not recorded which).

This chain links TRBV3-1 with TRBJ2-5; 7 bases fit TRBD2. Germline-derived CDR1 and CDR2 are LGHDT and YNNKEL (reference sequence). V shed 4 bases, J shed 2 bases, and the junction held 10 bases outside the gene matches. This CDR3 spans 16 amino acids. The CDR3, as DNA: TGTGCCAGCAGCCTACAGACTAGCAGCAGACAAGAGACCCAGTACTTC. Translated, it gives CASSLQTSSRQETQYF.

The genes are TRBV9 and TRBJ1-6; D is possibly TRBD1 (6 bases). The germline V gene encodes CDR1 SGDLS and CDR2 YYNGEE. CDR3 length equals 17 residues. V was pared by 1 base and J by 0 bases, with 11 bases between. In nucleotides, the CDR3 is TGTGCCAGCAGCGTAACAAACAGGGCCTCCTATAATTCACCCCTCCACTTT. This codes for CASSVTNRASYNSPLHF. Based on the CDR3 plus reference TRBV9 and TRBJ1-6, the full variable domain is DSGVTQTPKHLITATGQRVTLRCSPRSGDLSVYWYQQSLDQGLQFLIQYYNGEERAKGNILERFSAQQFPDLHSELNLSSLELGDSALYFCASSVTNRASYNSPLHFGNGTRLTVT.

The CDR3 sequence: CASSPDQRGAYEQYF. The DNA for the CDR3 is TGTGCCAGCAGCCCCGACCAGCGGGGGGCCTACGAGCAGTACTTC. This chain links TRBV3-1 with TRBJ2-7; 9 nucleotides agree with TRBD2. The CDR3 is made up of 15 amino acids. Trimming cost V 4 bases and J 2 bases; bases outside gene matches: 6. Germline-derived CDR1 and CDR2 are LGHDT and YNNKEL (reference sequence).

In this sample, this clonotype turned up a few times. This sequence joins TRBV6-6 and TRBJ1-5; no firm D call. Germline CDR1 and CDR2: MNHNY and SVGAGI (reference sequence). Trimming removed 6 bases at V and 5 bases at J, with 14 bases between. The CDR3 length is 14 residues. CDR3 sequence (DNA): TGTGCCAGCAGATACGACGGTAGGGATCAGCCCCAGCATTTT. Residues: CASRYDGRDQPQHF.

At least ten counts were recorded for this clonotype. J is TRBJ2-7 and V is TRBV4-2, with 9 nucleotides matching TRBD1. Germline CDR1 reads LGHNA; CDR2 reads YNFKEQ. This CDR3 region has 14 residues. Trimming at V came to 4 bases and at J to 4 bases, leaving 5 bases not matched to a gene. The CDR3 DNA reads TGTGCCAGCAGCCCCGGGACAGGGCTGTACGAGCAGTACTTC. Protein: CASSPGTGLYEQYF.

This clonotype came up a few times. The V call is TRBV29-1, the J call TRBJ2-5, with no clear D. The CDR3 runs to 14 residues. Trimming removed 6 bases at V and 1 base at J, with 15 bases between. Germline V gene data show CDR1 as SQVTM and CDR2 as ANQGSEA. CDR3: CSVAWWAAQETQYF. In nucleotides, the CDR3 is TGCAGCGTCGCCTGGTGGGCCGCCCAAGAGACCCAGTACTTC.

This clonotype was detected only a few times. CDR3 sequence reads: CASGLRHEQYF. DNA of the CDR3: TGTGCTAGTGGCCTGAGGCACGAGCAGTACTTC. This chain connects TRBV12-5 to TRBJ2-7; D ambiguous. Germline CDR1 and CDR2: LGHNT and FRNRAP. V gave up 6 bases and J gave up 5 bases, with 8 bases separating them. The CDR3 is 11 residues long.

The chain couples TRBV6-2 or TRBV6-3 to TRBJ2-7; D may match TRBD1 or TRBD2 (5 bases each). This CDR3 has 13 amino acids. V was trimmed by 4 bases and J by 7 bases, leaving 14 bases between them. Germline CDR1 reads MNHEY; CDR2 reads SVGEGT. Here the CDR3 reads CASSFQGRGEQYF. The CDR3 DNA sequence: TGTGCCAGCAGTTTCCAGGGCCGGGGAGAGCAGTACTTC.

CDR3 region: CASSAGPMPGYGYTF. The CDR3, as DNA: TGTGCCAGCAGCGCGGGCCCCATGCCTGGCTATGGCTACACCTTC. This chain joins TRBV7-2 and TRBJ1-2; D is unresolved. Germline V CDR1 and CDR2: SGHTA, FQGNSA. The CDR3 totals 15 residues. Trimming took off 5 bases at V and 4 bases at J, with 17 bases between the two ends. The whole variable domain, filled in from reference TRBV7-2 and TRBJ1-2, reads GAGVSQSPSNKVTEKGKDVELRCDPISGHTALYWYRQSLGQGLEFLIYFQGNSAPDKSGLPSDRFSAERTGGSVSTLTIQRTQQEDSAVYLCASSAGPMPGYGYTFGSGTRLTVV.

DNA of the CDR3: TGTGCCAGCAGCCACCCGGGACTAGCGGGGACTTTCTACAATGAGCAGTTCTTC. Encoded protein: CASSHPGLAGTFYNEQFF. This chain uses TRBV3-1 with TRBJ2-1; TRBD2 matches 13 bases. This CDR3 comprises 18 residues. CDR1 is LGHDT, CDR2 YNNKEL, per germline (reference sequence). The trim removed 3 bases at V and 3 bases at J, leaving 8 bases unmatched.

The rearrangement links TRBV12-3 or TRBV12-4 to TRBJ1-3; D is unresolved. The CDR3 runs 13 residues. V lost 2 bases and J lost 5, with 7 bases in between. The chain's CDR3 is CASSLKSRNTIYF. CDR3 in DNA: TGTGCCAGCAGTTTAAAGTCGAGAAACACCATATATTTT.

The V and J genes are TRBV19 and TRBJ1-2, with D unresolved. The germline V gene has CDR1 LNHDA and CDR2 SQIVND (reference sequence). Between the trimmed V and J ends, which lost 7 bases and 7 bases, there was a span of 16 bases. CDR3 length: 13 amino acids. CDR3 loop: CASKEGQRSGYTF. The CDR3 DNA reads TGTGCCAGTAAAGAAGGGCAGCGGAGTGGCTACACCTTC.

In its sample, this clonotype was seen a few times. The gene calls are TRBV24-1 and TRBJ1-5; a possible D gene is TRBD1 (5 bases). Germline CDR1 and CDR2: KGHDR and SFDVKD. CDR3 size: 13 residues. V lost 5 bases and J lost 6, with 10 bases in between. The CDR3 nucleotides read TGTGCCACCAGTGCAGGTAGGGGTCAGCCCCAGCATTTT. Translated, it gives CATSAGRGQPQHF.

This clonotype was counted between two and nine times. CDR3 amino acids: CASSLVGATDTQYF. The CDR3 DNA follows: TGTGCCAGCAGCTTAGTAGGGGCCACAGATACGCAGTATTTT. This rearrangement joins TRBV11-2 to TRBJ2-3, with D possibly matching TRBD1 (5 bases). The CDR3 runs 14 residues. Germline CDR1 SGHAT, CDR2 FQNNGV. Trimming removed 1 base from V and 2 bases from J, with 7 bases in between. Full variable domain (remainder filled in from reference TRBV11-2 and TRBJ2-3): EAGVAQSPRYKIIEKRQSVAFWCNPISGHATLYWYQQILGQGPKLLIQFQNNGVVDDSQLPKDRFSAERLKGVDSTLKIQPAKLEDSAVYLCASSLVGATDTQYFGPGTRLTVL.

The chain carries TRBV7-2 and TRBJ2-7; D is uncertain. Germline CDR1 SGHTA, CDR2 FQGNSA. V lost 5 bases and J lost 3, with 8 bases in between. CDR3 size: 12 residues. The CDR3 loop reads CASSAPFYEQYF. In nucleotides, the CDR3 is TGTGCCAGCAGCGCCCCCTTCTACGAGCAGTACTTC.